This is a list of T cell receptor beta chains from one sample in a study of cytomegalovirus exposure and HLA in healthy donors. TCRdb's table, derived via immunoSEQ multiplex PCR, lists solely in-frame clones and lacks some. Among about 170,000 clones listed, about four fifths were seen once. The sequenced sample consisted of PBMCs. The receptors shown here come from a male donor in good health and CMV-seronegative. Both conserved end residues are part of each CDR3. Fields, in order: clone size, D gene, J gene, V gene, CDR3 protein, CDR3 DNA. A D gene is named only where the DNA matches it firmly. The size field is filled for only some rows; it gives once, few, many or a size class.

abundance: NA
d_gene: TRBD2
j_gene: TRBJ2-1
v_gene: TRBV5-1
CDR3aa: CASSPGLAGGPISDEQFF
CDR3nt: TGCGCCAGCAGCCCGGGACTAGCGGGAGGGCCAATCTCTGATGAGCAGTTCTTC

abundance: NA
d_gene: TRBD2
j_gene: TRBJ2-5
v_gene: TRBV19
CDR3aa: CASSTGLAGGQETQYF
CDR3nt: TGTGCCAGTAGTACTGGACTAGCGGGGGGCCAAGAGACCCAGTACTTC

abundance: NA
d_gene: NA
j_gene: TRBJ2-7
v_gene: TRBV6-5
CDR3aa: CASSYSRDHRGYEQYF
CDR3nt: TGTGCCAGCAGTTACTCGAGAGACCATAGGGGCTACGAGCAGTACTTC

abundance: once
d_gene: TRBD2
j_gene: TRBJ2-2
v_gene: TRBV4-3
CDR3aa: CASSQVLAGVGAGELFF
CDR3nt: TGCGCCAGCAGCCAAGTCCTAGCGGGAGTAGGTGCCGGGGAGCTGTTTTTT

abundance: NA
d_gene: TRBD1
j_gene: TRBJ2-7
v_gene: TRBV5-6
CDR3aa: CASSPGTGGFSEQYF
CDR3nt: TGTGCCAGTAGCCCTGGGACAGGGGGCTTTAGTGAGCAGTACTTC

abundance: NA
d_gene: NA
j_gene: TRBJ2-2
v_gene: TRBV7-2
CDR3aa: CASSPDTGELFF
CDR3nt: TGTGCCAGCAGTCCTGACACCGGGGAGCTGTTTTTT

abundance: NA
d_gene: TRBD2
j_gene: TRBJ2-1
v_gene: TRBV30
CDR3aa: CAWSSSGGYNEQFF
CDR3nt: TGTGCCTGGAGTTCTAGCGGGGGTTACAATGAGCAGTTCTTC

abundance: NA
d_gene: TRBD1
j_gene: TRBJ2-7
v_gene: TRBV15
CDR3aa: CATSRDRGLIYEQYF
CDR3nt: TGTGCCACCAGCAGAGACAGGGGGCTAATTTACGAGCAGTACTTC

abundance: NA
d_gene: TRBD2
j_gene: TRBJ2-1
v_gene: TRBV29-1
CDR3aa: CSVPGTSRNEQFF
CDR3nt: TGCAGCGTACCAGGGACTAGCCGCAATGAGCAGTTCTTC

abundance: once
d_gene: NA
j_gene: TRBJ2-7
v_gene: TRBV18
CDR3aa: CASSGRVQQYF
CDR3nt: TGTGCCAGCTCAGGCCGGGTCCAGCAGTACTTC

abundance: NA
d_gene: NA
j_gene: TRBJ2-7
v_gene: TRBV4-3
CDR3aa: CASSQDFGLSSYEQYF
CDR3nt: TGCGCCAGCAGCCAAGATTTCGGTCTTAGCTCCTACGAGCAGTACTTC

abundance: NA
d_gene: TRBD1
j_gene: TRBJ1-2
v_gene: TRBV27
CDR3aa: CASSPDPTGGYGYTF
CDR3nt: TGTGCCAGCAGTCCGGATCCGACAGGGGGCTATGGCTACACCTTC

abundance: once
d_gene: TRBD1
j_gene: TRBJ1-4
v_gene: TRBV27
CDR3aa: CASSLYQMGQRDGGEKLFF
CDR3nt: TGTGCCAGCAGTTTATACCAGATGGGACAGAGGGATGGCGGTGAAAAACTGTTTTTT

abundance: NA
d_gene: NA
j_gene: TRBJ1-1
v_gene: TRBV19
CDR3aa: CASSIVPSTEAFF
CDR3nt: TGTGCCAGTAGTATAGTCCCCTCCACTGAAGCTTTCTTT

abundance: NA
d_gene: NA
j_gene: TRBJ2-7
v_gene: TRBV9
CDR3aa: CASSPSLGEQYF
CDR3nt: TGTGCCAGCAGCCCCAGTCTAGGCGAGCAGTACTTC

abundance: NA
d_gene: TRBD1
j_gene: TRBJ1-1
v_gene: TRBV4-3
CDR3aa: CASSRGQGLNTEAFF
CDR3nt: TGCGCCAGCAGCCGGGGACAGGGATTGAACACTGAAGCTTTCTTT

abundance: NA
d_gene: NA
j_gene: TRBJ2-6
v_gene: TRBV18
CDR3aa: CASSPPIGMGANVLTF
CDR3nt: TGTGCCAGCTCACCGCCGATCGGGATGGGGGCCAACGTCCTGACTTTC

abundance: NA
d_gene: TRBD2
j_gene: TRBJ2-5
v_gene: TRBV9
CDR3aa: CASSSGRDQETQYF
CDR3nt: TGTGCCAGCAGCTCAGGGAGGGACCAAGAGACCCAGTACTTC

abundance: NA
d_gene: NA
j_gene: TRBJ2-5
v_gene: TRBV18
CDR3aa: CASSPAALKETQYF
CDR3nt: TGTGCCAGCTCACCTGCGGCTCTGAAAGAGACCCAGTACTTC

abundance: NA
d_gene: TRBD2
j_gene: TRBJ2-7
v_gene: TRBV7-9
CDR3aa: CASSSAGTSGRGGYEQYF
CDR3nt: TGTGCCAGCAGCTCAGCCGGGACTAGCGGGAGAGGGGGCTACGAGCAGTACTTC

abundance: NA
d_gene: TRBD1
j_gene: TRBJ2-3
v_gene: TRBV5-4
CDR3aa: CASSSGTGTTDTQYF
CDR3nt: TGTGCCAGCAGCTCCGGGACAGGGACCACAGATACGCAGTATTTT

abundance: NA
d_gene: NA
j_gene: TRBJ2-7
v_gene: TRBV28
CDR3aa: CASSLGPSAVGYEQYF
CDR3nt: TGTGCCAGCAGTTTAGGGCCCTCGGCTGTTGGCTACGAGCAGTACTTC

abundance: NA
d_gene: TRBD2
j_gene: TRBJ2-1
v_gene: TRBV16
CDR3aa: CASSQSRLAAYNEQFF
CDR3nt: TGTGCCAGCAGCCAATCGAGACTAGCGGCATACAATGAGCAGTTCTTC

abundance: NA
d_gene: TRBD1
j_gene: TRBJ2-7
v_gene: TRBV13
CDR3aa: CASSGVGGTGGYEQYF
CDR3nt: TGTGCCAGCAGCGGCGTGGGCGGGACAGGGGGCTACGAGCAGTACTTC

abundance: NA
d_gene: TRBD1
j_gene: TRBJ1-2
v_gene: TRBV28
CDR3aa: CASSFQGAYGYTF
CDR3nt: TGTGCCAGCAGTTTCCAGGGGGCTTACGGCTACACCTTC

abundance: NA
d_gene: TRBD2
j_gene: TRBJ2-1
v_gene: TRBV5-1
CDR3aa: CASSLSAGGVLDNEQFF
CDR3nt: TGCGCCAGCAGCTTGTCGGCGGGAGGGGTTCTAGACAATGAGCAGTTCTTC

abundance: NA
d_gene: NA
j_gene: TRBJ2-1
v_gene: TRBV6-6
CDR3aa: CASSQSPSSYNEQFF
CDR3nt: TGTGCCAGCAGCCAGTCCCCTAGCTCCTACAATGAGCAGTTCTTC

abundance: few
d_gene: NA
j_gene: TRBJ1-3
v_gene: TRBV6-1
CDR3aa: CASSEFGRAGNTIYF
CDR3nt: TGTGCCAGCAGTGAATTCGGGCGGGCTGGAAACACCATATATTTT

abundance: few
d_gene: NA
j_gene: TRBJ2-5
v_gene: TRBV6-6
CDR3aa: CASSYSIQQETQYF
CDR3nt: TGTGCCAGCAGTTACTCGATACAGCAAGAGACCCAGTACTTC

abundance: NA
d_gene: TRBD2
j_gene: TRBJ2-5
v_gene: TRBV5-5
CDR3aa: CASSLIAASGIKETQYF
CDR3nt: TGTGCCAGCAGCTTGATAGCGGCTAGCGGGATAAAGGAGACCCAGTACTTC

abundance: once
d_gene: NA
j_gene: TRBJ1-2
v_gene: TRBV14
CDR3aa: CASSQQGSNGYTF
CDR3nt: TGTGCCAGCAGTCAACAGGGAAGTAATGGCTACACCTTC

abundance: NA
d_gene: NA
j_gene: TRBJ2-7
v_gene: TRBV9
CDR3aa: CASSVAAGTYEQYF
CDR3nt: TGTGCCAGCAGCGTAGCGGCAGGGACCTACGAGCAGTACTTC

abundance: NA
d_gene: TRBD1
j_gene: TRBJ1-2
v_gene: TRBV11-2
CDR3aa: CASSLTGGNGYTF
CDR3nt: TGTGCCAGCAGCCTCACAGGGGGCAATGGCTACACCTTC

abundance: NA
d_gene: TRBD2
j_gene: TRBJ2-1
v_gene: TRBV10-3
CDR3aa: CATYPPGGPLNEQFF
CDR3nt: TGTGCCACCTATCCCCCGGGAGGGCCGTTAAATGAGCAGTTCTTC

abundance: once
d_gene: TRBD1
j_gene: TRBJ1-1
v_gene: TRBV14
CDR3aa: CASSQRQGVYEAFF
CDR3nt: TGTGCCAGCAGCCAGCGACAGGGGGTTTACGAAGCTTTCTTT

abundance: NA
d_gene: NA
j_gene: TRBJ2-2
v_gene: TRBV10-1
CDR3aa: CASHFGGERTRTGELFF
CDR3nt: TGCGCCAGCCACTTCGGCGGGGAGCGAACACGGACCGGGGAGCTGTTTTTT

abundance: NA
d_gene: TRBD2
j_gene: TRBJ2-2
v_gene: TRBV7-7
CDR3aa: CASSSQISGTNTGELFF
CDR3nt: TGTGCCAGCAGCTCGCAAATTAGCGGGACGAACACCGGGGAGCTGTTTTTT